The 3 T cell receptor beta chains given below trace back to one sample, sequenced in a study of blood T cell repertoires in COVID-19. Sequencing was performed with immunoSEQ multiplex PCR; in TCRdb, only in-frame clones are kept and a portion is missing. The sample consists of approximately 300,000 clones, more than 75% of them appearing once. Material: peripheral blood. These TCRs come from a woman aged 50 to 60 with acute or convalescent COVID-19.

This chain joins TRBV7-9 and TRBJ1-6; no reliable D call. Germline V lookup: CDR1 SEHNR, CDR2 FQNEAQ (reference sequence). The CDR3 runs 13 residues. V lost 1 base to trimming and J lost 11 bases, with 9 bases between them. The CDR3 DNA sequence: TGTGCCAGCAGCTTAGATAGCGTCCCACCCCTCCACTTT. Amino acids: CASSLDSVPPLHF.

The gene calls are TRBV18 and TRBJ2-7; 8 positions match TRBD1. This CDR3 comprises 15 residues. The ends lost 5 bases at V and 5 bases at J; junction bases unmatched: 11. Germline assignment: CDR1 KGHSH and CDR2 LQKENI. CDR3 region: CASSTLGQGVNEQYF. CDR3 in DNA: TGTGCCAGCTCAACGCTTGGACAGGGAGTGAACGAGCAGTACTTC. The whole variable domain, remainder taken from reference TRBV18 and TRBJ2-7, is NAGVMQNPRHLVRRRGQEARLRCSPMKGHSHVYWYRQLPEEGLKFMVYLQKENIIDESGMPKERFSAEFPKEGPSILRIQQVVRGDSAAYFCASSTLGQGVNEQYFGPGTRLTVT.

The chain employs TRBV19 and TRBJ1-2; TRBD1 aligns across 7 bases. The germline gives CDR1 LNHDA, CDR2 SQIVND (reference sequence). The V gene end was trimmed by 5 bases and the J gene end by 8 bases; junction bases not matched to a gene: 14. This CDR3 has 15 residues. The CDR3 sequence: CASSPPTGRVRGYTF. The CDR3 nucleotides are TGTGCCAGTAGTCCCCCGACAGGGAGAGTGCGAGGCTACACCTTC.